These 21 T cell receptor beta chains were all obtained from the same sample, sequenced in a study of spatial heterogeneity in lung cancer (dated by TCRdb to 2018 to 2020). According to the study, the label for this sample's time point signals: sample taken at primary tumor resection. These receptors have no known antigen. Broader findings and caveats from the paper: The number of expanded intratumoral alpha and beta TCRs correlated with the tumor nonsynonymous mutation count.

The method behind the library was 5' RACE. Sequenced using a NextSeq 500. TCRdb redid the processing of the public reads, applying fastp at Q25 and MiXCR, and retained in-frame beta chains. Entries that share a CDR3 protein sequence are merged under the most common genes and DNA. The sample records 9,000 to 10,000 distinct CDR3 sequences, approximately 14% of which are singletons. Clones ranked in the top ten supply 14% of the sample. Material: lung tumor tissue, obtained at surgery. The source of these receptors is a male donor with early-stage non-small cell lung cancer.

As to this clonotype: Found in a library prepared for alpha chains, this beta chain is an off-target read, and its abundance has little meaning. This rearrangement joins TRBV4-1 to TRBJ2-5; no definite D call. V was shortened by 1 base and J by 2 bases, with 5 bases between the two germline ends. The V gene's germline CDR1 is MGHRA and CDR2 YSYEKL. The CDR3 length is 13 residues. The CDR3 coding sequence is TGCGCCAGCAGCCAAGGGCGGCAAGAGACCCAGTACTTC. Its protein product is CASSQGRQETQYF.

As concerns this clonotype: A junction boundary mismatches the germline segment, possibly from a read error. This beta chain was picked up by a library intended for alpha chains and is off target, so its count carries little meaning. J is TRBJ2-3 and V is TRBV5-1, with D perhaps TRBD2 (5 bases). CDR1 and CDR2 (germline): SGHRS, YFSETQ. CDR3 length: 16 residues. As DNA, the CDR3 is TGCGCCAGCAGCTTGTTCGTTCTAGTGGGAGCAGATACGCAGTATTTC. Its protein is CASSLFVLVGADTQYF.

In its sample, this clonotype was seen many times. This beta chain came through as a stray read in a library set up for alpha chains, and its size says little. The V call is TRBV6-2 or TRBV6-3, the J call TRBJ2-5, with TRBD2 identical over 7 bases. Germline V CDR1 and CDR2: MNHEY, SVGEGT. The CDR3 has 16 amino acids. Unmatched junction bases numbered 11, after V lost 6 bases and J lost 1 base. Written as DNA, the CDR3 is TGTGCCAGCAGCACATCACTCACTAGCGCCCAAGAGACCCAGTACTTC. Translating it yields CASSTSLTSAQETQYF.

By share of the sample, this clonotype is medium-sized. A library prepared for alpha chains yielded this beta chain as an off-target read; its size is of little meaning. This chain uses TRBV2 with TRBJ2-7; 13 bases agree with TRBD2. Germline CDR1 SNHLY, CDR2 FYNNEI. With V trimmed by 5 bases and J by 3 bases, 7 bases remained unmatched. The CDR3 consists of 16 residues. This CDR3 is CASSLGLAGTGYEQYF. In DNA, the CDR3 is TGTGCCAGCAGTCTGGGACTAGCGGGGACTGGCTACGAGCAGTACTTC.

This clonotype is medium-sized within its sample. The library was designed around alpha chains, so this beta chain is a stray read whose abundance carries little weight. V is TRBV25-1 and J is TRBJ2-7; TRBD2 matches 14 bases. The CDR3 runs to 14 residues. Germline CDR1 MGHDK, CDR2 SYGVNS. Losses at the gene ends were 6 bases for V and 11 bases for J; bases not matched to a gene: 9. The CDR3 reads CASRAQGLAGVEYF. Here the CDR3 DNA reads TGTGCCAGCAGAGCCCAGGGACTAGCGGGAGTCGAGTACTTC.

A few counts support this clonotype. This beta chain came through as a stray read in a library set up for alpha chains, and its size says little. The rearrangement uses TRBV29-1 and TRBJ2-7; TRBD1 matches 8 bases. V trimming: 5 bases; J trimming: 6 bases; junction bases outside the gene matches: 9. CDR1 and CDR2 (germline): SQVTM, ANQGSEA. The CDR3 sequence is 13 residues long. The CDR3 here is CSVRRTGSGEQYF. The CDR3, as DNA: TGCAGCGTTAGGAGGACAGGGTCGGGCGAGCAGTACTTC.

Within the sample, this clonotype is medium-sized. Since the library was made to target alpha chains, this beta chain is a stray read and its abundance is not meaningful. CDR3 sequence reads: CSVEDWMPKTGGYGYTF. The CDR3 bases are TGCAGCGTTGAAGATTGGATGCCAAAGACAGGGGGCTATGGCTACACCTTC. V usage is TRBV29-1 and J usage is TRBJ1-2, with TRBD1 matching 9 bases. The CDR3 sequence is 17 residues long. CDR1 and CDR2 from the germline V gene are SQVTM and ANQGSEA. The trim removed 0 bases at V and 4 bases at J, leaving 12 bases unmatched. Full variable domain (rest looked up from reference TRBV29-1 and TRBJ1-2): SAVISQKPSRDICQRGTSLTIQCQVDSQVTMMFWYRQQPGQSLTLIATANQGSEATYESGFVIDKFPISRPNLTFSTLTVSNMSPEDSSIYLCSVEDWMPKTGGYGYTFGSGTRLTVV.

This clonotype was recorded many times. This beta chain came through as a stray read in a library set up for alpha chains, and its size says little. The genes are TRBV24-1 and TRBJ2-1; no reliable D call. Trimming took 1 base from V and 4 from J, leaving 7 bases between them. This CDR3 contains 14 residues. From germline, CDR1 is KGHDR and CDR2 SFDVKD. The CDR3 DNA sequence: TGTGCCACCAGTGATTTCAGCAGATACAATGAGCAGTTCTTC. It is translated as CATSDFSRYNEQFF.

By share, this clonotype ranks as large. Because the library targeted alpha chains, this beta chain is an off-target read whose size means little. The rearrangement joins TRBV27 to TRBJ1-1; 7 nucleotides match TRBD1. There are 13 residues in the CDR3. After removal of 6 bases from V and 11 bases from J, the junction contained 12 bases not matched to a gene. Germline-derived CDR1 and CDR2 are MNHEY and SMNVEV (reference sequence). CDR3 loop: CASSLVTGSLAFF. CDR3 nucleotides: TGTGCCAGCAGCCTAGTGACAGGGAGTTTGGCTTTCTTT.

Of note for this clonotype: Since it is a stray read in a library aimed at alpha chains, this beta chain has a size that is not meaningful. This chain joins TRBV19 and TRBJ2-7; D is unclear. With 7 bases removed from V and 2 bases from J, the gap between germline ends came to 15 bases. The length of the CDR3 is 14 residues. Germline-derived CDR1 and CDR2 are LNHDA and SQIVND (reference sequence). The CDR3 nucleotides are TGTGCCAGTACACCCACCGGGCCTCCCTACGAGCAGTACTTC. Residues: CASTPTGPPYEQYF.

This clonotype rates as medium-sized. This beta chain lies outside the target of a library built for alpha chains; its clone size means little. CDR3 sequence reads: CASSALQAQGAEAFF. The CDR3 nucleotides read TGTGCCAGCAGTGCCCTGCAGGCCCAGGGCGCTGAAGCTTTCTTT. The chain carries TRBV12-3 or TRBV12-4 and TRBJ1-1; weak D call: TRBD1 (5 bases). This CDR3 has 15 amino acids. V lost 5 bases and J lost 6, with 19 bases in between.

This clonotype was counted ten times or more. Because the library targeted alpha chains, this beta chain is an off-target read whose size means little. The chain recombines TRBV12-3 or TRBV12-4 with TRBJ2-2; 8 bases fit TRBD1. The CDR3 is 14 amino acids. After removal of 5 bases from V and 7 bases from J, the junction contained 6 bases not matched to a gene. The CDR3 spells CASSARGPNGELFF. The CDR3 nucleotides are TGTGCCAGCAGTGCCAGGGGGCCTAACGGGGAGCTGTTTTTT.

Relative to its sample, this clonotype is medium-sized. This beta chain is a stray read from a library made for alpha chains; its abundance is not meaningful. This chain uses TRBV29-1 with TRBJ2-7; D possibly corresponds to TRBD1 (6 bases). The V end lost 5 bases, the J end lost 4 bases, and 12 bases lay between the germline ends. This CDR3 spans 12 amino acids. Germline V gives CDR1 SQVTM, CDR2 ANQGSEA. This CDR3 reads CSVWDNQYEQYF. CDR3 in DNA: TGCAGCGTTTGGGACAATCAATACGAGCAGTACTTC.

This clonotype was seen at least ten times. This beta chain is an off-target read within a library intended for alpha chains, so its frequency means little. This rearrangement joins TRBV7-2 to TRBJ2-4; 9 bases are a match to TRBD1. CDR3 size: 14 residues. Per germline, CDR1 SGHTA and CDR2 FQGNSA. Trimming took 3 bases from V and 6 from J; bases not matched to a gene: 3. CDR3 protein: CASSLTGGPNIQYF. The CDR3 DNA sequence: TGTGCCAGCAGCTTGACAGGGGGTCCAAACATTCAGTACTTC.

Ten or more counts support this clonotype. The library was prepared for alpha chains; this beta chain is a stray read, so its frequency means little. The rearrangement links TRBV5-1 to TRBJ2-6; TRBD1 is a possible D gene (5 bases). Germline assignment: CDR1 SGHRS and CDR2 YFSETQ. CDR3 length: 19 amino acids. Trimming pared 2 bases from V and 0 bases from J, leaving 18 bases between. The CDR3 DNA follows: TGCGCCAGCAGCTTACGAGGACAAGTTTTAAGCTCTGGGGCCAACGTCCTGACTTTC. Residues: CASSLRGQVLSSGANVLTF. Based on the CDR3 plus reference TRBV5-1 and TRBJ2-6, the full variable domain is KAGVTQTPRYLIKTRGQQVTLSCSPISGHRSVSWYQQTPGQGLQFLFEYFSETQRNKGNFPGRFSGRQFSNSRSEMNVSTLELGDSALYLCASSLRGQVLSSGANVLTFGAGSRLTVL.

This clonotype appeared many times. Little can be read into the size of this beta chain, an off-target read in a library designed for alpha chains. The V call is TRBV2, the J call TRBJ2-3, with D perhaps TRBD2 (5 bases). This CDR3 has 16 amino acids. Germline CDR1 SNHLY, CDR2 FYNNEI. The germline V and J ends were trimmed by 4 bases and 3 bases, with 17 bases remaining between them. DNA for the CDR3: TGTGCCAGCAGTGGTGTTTTCGGGGAACCAACAGATACGCAGTATTTT. The encoded protein is CASSGVFGEPTDTQYF.

The sample holds many counts of this clonotype. This beta chain is a stray sequence in a library constructed for alpha chains; its clone size is not meaningful. The chain uses TRBV27 and TRBJ2-2; the match to TRBD1 covers 7 bases. V shed 6 bases, J shed 8 bases, and the junction held 9 bases outside the gene matches. CDR1 and CDR2 from the germline V gene are MNHEY and SMNVEV (reference sequence). The CDR3 runs 14 residues. CDR3 DNA sequence: TGTGCCAGCAGCTGGGACAGCAGGGAGGGGGAGCTGTTTTTT. Encoded protein: CASSWDSREGELFF.

This clonotype appeared many times. Being off target in a library aimed at alpha chains, this beta chain has a size of little meaning. The chain recombines TRBV2 with TRBJ1-5; 9 bases map to TRBD1. The V gene's germline CDR1 is SNHLY and CDR2 FYNNEI. The CDR3 has 14 residues. The trim removed 4 bases at V and 2 bases at J, leaving 0 bases unmatched. CDR3 sequence reads: CASSGTGGNQPQHF. CDR3 in DNA: TGTGCCAGCAGTGGGACAGGGGGCAATCAGCCCCAGCATTTT.

As to this clonotype: With the library built for alpha chains, this beta chain is off target and its frequency is not meaningful. This rearrangement joins TRBV6-5 to TRBJ1-1, with D unclear. The CDR3 runs 13 residues. Deletions cut 7 bases from V and 0 bases from J, with 9 bases between. Germline CDR1 MNHEY, CDR2 SVGAGI. CDR3 in DNA: TGTGCCAGCACTCTACGGATGAACACTGAAGCTTTCTTT. Translated: CASTLRMNTEAFF.

This clonotype is labeled medium-sized. The library was designed around alpha chains, so this beta chain is a stray read whose abundance carries little weight. The chain is built from TRBV5-1 and TRBJ2-3; a weak D match, TRBD1 (6 bases). Trimming took off 0 bases at V and 2 bases at J, with 19 bases between the two ends. This CDR3 has 18 amino acids. Germline values: CDR1 SGHRS, CDR2 YFSETQ. CDR3 DNA sequence: TGCGCCAGCAGCTTGGGTTTACGACAGGAGAGATTCACAGATACGCAGTATTTT. This gives the protein CASSLGLRQERFTDTQYF.

In its sample, this clonotype is medium-sized. Found in a library prepared for alpha chains, this beta chain is an off-target read, and its abundance has little meaning. The chain couples TRBV5-5 to TRBJ2-3, with 9 bases aligning to TRBD2. The CDR3 sequence is 15 residues long. Per the germline V gene, CDR1 is SGHKS and CDR2 is YYEKEE (reference sequence). V dropped 4 bases and J dropped 2; count of bases not matched to a gene: 5. The chain's CDR3 is CASSLTSGNTDTQYF. The CDR3 nucleotides read TGTGCCAGCAGCCTGACTAGCGGAAACACAGATACGCAGTATTTT.